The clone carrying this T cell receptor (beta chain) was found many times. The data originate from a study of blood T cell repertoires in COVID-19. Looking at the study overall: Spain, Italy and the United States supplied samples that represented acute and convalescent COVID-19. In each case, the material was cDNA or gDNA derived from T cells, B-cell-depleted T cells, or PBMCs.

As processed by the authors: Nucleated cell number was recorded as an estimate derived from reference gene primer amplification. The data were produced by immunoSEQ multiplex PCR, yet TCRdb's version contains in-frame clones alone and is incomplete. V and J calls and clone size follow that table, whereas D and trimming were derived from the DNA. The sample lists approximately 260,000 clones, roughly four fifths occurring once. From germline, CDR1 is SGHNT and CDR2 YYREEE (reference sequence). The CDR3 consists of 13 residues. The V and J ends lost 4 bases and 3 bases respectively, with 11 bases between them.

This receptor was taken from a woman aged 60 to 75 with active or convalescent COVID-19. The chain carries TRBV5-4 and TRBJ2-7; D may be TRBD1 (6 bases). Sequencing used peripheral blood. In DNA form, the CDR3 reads TGTGCCAGCAGCACGGGACAAGACTACGAGCAGTACTTC. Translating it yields CASSTGQDYEQYF.